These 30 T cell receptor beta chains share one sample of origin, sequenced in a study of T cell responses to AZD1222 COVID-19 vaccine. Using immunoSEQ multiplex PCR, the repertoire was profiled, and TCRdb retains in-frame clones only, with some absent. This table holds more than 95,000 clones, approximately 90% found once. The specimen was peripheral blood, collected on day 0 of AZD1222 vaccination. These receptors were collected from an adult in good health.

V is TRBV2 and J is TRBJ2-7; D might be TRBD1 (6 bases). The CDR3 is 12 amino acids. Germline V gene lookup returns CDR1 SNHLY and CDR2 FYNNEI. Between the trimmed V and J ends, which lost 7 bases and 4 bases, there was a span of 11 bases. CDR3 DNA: TGTGCCAGCAAAAGGACAGAGTACGAGCAGTACTTC. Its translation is CASKRTEYEQYF.

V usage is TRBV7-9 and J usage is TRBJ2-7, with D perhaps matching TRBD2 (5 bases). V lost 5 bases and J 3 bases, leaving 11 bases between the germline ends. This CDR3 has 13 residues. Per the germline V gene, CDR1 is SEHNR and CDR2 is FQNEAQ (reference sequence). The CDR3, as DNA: TGTGCCAGCAGCGTACCCGGGGACTACGAGCAGTACTTC. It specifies CASSVPGDYEQYF. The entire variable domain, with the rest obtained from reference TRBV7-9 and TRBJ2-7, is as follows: DTGVSQNPRHKITKRGQNVTFRCDPISEHNRLYWYRQTLGQGPEFLTYFQNEAQLEKSRLLSDRFSAERPKGSFSTLEIQRTEQGDSAMYLCASSVPGDYEQYFGPGTRLTVT.

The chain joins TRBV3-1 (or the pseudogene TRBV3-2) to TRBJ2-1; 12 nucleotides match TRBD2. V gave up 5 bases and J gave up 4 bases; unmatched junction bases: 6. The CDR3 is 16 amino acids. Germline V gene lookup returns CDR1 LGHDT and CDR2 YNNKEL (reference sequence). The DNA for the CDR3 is TGTGCCAGCAGCAACGCCGGGACTAGCGGGTACAATGAGCAGTTCTTC. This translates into CASSNAGTSGYNEQFF.

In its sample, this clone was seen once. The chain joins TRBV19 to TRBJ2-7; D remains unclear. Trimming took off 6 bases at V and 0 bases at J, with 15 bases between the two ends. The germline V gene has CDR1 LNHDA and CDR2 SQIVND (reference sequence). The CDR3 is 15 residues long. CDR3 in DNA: TGTGCCAGTAGGACCAGAGACTCCAGCTCCTACGAGCAGTACTTC. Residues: CASRTRDSSSYEQYF.

The CDR3 is CATSDSRSYNEQFF. The CDR3 coding sequence is TGTGCCACCAGTGATAGTCGATCCTACAATGAGCAGTTCTTC. This sequence joins TRBV24-1 and TRBJ2-1; D gene uncertain. The germline V gene has CDR1 KGHDR and CDR2 SFDVKD. The CDR3 is made up of 14 amino acids. V was cut by 3 bases and J by 1 base, with 6 bases left in between.

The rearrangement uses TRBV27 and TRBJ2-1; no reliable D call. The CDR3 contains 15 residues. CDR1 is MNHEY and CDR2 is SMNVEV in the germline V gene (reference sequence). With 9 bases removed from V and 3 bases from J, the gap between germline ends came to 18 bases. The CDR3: CARAHYAGSYNEQFF. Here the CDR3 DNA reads TGTGCCAGAGCACATTATGCTGGCAGCTACAATGAGCAGTTCTTC.

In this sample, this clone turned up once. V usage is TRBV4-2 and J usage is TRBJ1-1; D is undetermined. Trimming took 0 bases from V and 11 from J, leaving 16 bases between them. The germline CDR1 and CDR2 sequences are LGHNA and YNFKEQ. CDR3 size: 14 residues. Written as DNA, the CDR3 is TGTGCCAGCAGCCAAGAAGGGCCAGACTTGAGGGCTTTCTTT. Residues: CASSQEGPDLRAFF.

CDR3 in amino acids: CASSIWTSGSYEQFF. The CDR3 nucleotides are TGCGCCAGCAGCATTTGGACTAGCGGGAGCTATGAGCAGTTCTTC. The chain couples TRBV5-1 to TRBJ2-1, with 13 bases that match TRBD2. J lost 8 bases, V lost 4 bases, and 6 bases had no gene match. Germline V lookup: CDR1 SGHRS, CDR2 YFSETQ. The CDR3 runs 15 residues.

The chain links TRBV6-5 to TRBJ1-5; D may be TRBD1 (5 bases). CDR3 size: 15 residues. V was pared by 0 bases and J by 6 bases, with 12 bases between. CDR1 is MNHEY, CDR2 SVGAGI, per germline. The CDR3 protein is CASSYSRQGSQPQHF. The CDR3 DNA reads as TGTGCCAGCAGTTACTCGAGGCAGGGCAGTCAGCCCCAGCATTTT.

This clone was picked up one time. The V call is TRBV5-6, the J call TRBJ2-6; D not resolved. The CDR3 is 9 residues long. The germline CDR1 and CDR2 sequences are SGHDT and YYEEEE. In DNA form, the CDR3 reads TGTACTGGGGCCAACGTCCTGACTTTC. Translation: CTGANVLTF.

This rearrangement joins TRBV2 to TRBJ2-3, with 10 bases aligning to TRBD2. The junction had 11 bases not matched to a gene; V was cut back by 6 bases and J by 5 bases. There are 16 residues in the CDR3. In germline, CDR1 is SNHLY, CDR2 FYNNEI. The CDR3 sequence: CASSFSGRASGDTQYF. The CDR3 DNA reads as TGTGCCAGCAGCTTCAGCGGGAGGGCCTCGGGAGATACGCAGTATTTT.

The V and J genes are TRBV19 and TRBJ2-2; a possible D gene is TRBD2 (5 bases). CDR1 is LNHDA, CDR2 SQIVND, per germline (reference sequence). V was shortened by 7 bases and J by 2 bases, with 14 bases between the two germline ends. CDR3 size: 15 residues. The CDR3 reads CASTGRGLNTGELFF. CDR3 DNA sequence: TGTGCCAGTACTGGGCGAGGGCTAAACACCGGGGAGCTGTTTTTT.

For the CDR3, the DNA is TGTGCCAGCAGTTCTGGGGCTAGCAGAACAGATACGCAGTATTTT. This encodes CASSSGASRTDTQYF. The chain links TRBV11-3 to TRBJ2-3; D is perhaps TRBD1 or TRBD2 (5 bases each). The CDR3 runs 15 residues. Germline CDR1 and CDR2: SGHNT and YENEEA. V was clipped by 6 bases and J by 3 bases, with 16 bases between them. The variable domain in full, with the rest retrieved from reference TRBV11-3 and TRBJ2-3, is EAGVVQSPRYKIIEKKQPVAFWCNPISGHNTLYWYLQNLGQGPELLIRYENEEAVDDSQLPKDRFSAERLKGVDSTLKIQPAELGDSAVYLCASSSGASRTDTQYFGPGTRLTVL.

CDR3 nucleotides: TGTGCCATCAAGGGGGACAGGGGGCTGCGGAACACTGAAGCTTTCTTT. Protein product: CAIKGDRGLRNTEAFF. J is TRBJ1-1 and V is TRBV10-3; 12 bases are shared with TRBD1. Per the germline V gene, CDR1 is ENHRY and CDR2 is SYGVKD. V trimming: 7 bases; J trimming: 1 base; junction bases outside the gene matches: 7. CDR3 size: 16 residues.

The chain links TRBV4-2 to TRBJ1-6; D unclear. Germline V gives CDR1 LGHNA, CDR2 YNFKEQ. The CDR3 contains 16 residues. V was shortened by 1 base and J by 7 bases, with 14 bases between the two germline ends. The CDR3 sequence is CASSQGKPDRNSPLHF. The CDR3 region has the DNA TGTGCCAGCAGCCAAGGAAAACCGGACCGCAATTCACCCCTCCACTTT.

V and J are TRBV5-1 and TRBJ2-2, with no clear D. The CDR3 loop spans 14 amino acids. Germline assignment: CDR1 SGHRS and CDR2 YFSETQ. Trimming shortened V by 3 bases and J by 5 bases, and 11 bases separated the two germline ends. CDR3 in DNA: TGCGCCAGCAGCTCGTTTGAGCCTACCGGGGAGCTGTTTTTT. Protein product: CASSSFEPTGELFF.

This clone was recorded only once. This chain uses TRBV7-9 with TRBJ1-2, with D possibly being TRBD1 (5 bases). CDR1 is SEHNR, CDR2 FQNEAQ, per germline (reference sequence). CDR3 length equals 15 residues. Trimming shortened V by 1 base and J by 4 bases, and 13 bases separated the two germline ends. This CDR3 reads CASSLGQQLTYGYTF. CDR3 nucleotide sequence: TGTGCCAGCAGCTTAGGACAGCAGCTCACCTATGGCTACACCTTC.

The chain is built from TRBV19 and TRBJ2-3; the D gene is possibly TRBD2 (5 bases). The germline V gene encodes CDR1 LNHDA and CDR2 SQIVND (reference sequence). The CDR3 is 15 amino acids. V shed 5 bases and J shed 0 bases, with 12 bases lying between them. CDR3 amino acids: CASSFLTTSTDTQYF. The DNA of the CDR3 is TGTGCCAGTAGTTTTCTGACTACTAGCACAGATACGCAGTATTTT.

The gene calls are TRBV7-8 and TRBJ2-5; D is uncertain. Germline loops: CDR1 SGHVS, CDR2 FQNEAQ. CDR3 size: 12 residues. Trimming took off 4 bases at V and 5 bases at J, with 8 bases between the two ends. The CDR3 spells CASSWYGETQYF. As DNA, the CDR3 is TGTGCCAGCAGCTGGTATGGCGAGACCCAGTACTTC. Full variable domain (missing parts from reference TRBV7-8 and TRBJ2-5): GAGVSQSPRYKVAKRGQDVALRCDPISGHVSLFWYQQALGQGPEFLTYFQNEAQLDKSGLPSDRFFAERPEGSVSTLKIQRTQQEDSAVYLCASSWYGETQYFGPGTRLLVL.

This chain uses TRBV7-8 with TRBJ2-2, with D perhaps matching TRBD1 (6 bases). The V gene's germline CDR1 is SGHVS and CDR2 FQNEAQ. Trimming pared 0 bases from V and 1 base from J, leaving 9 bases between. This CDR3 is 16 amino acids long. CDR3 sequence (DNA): TGTGCCAGCAGCTTAGCGGACAGAGGGAACACCGGGGAGCTGTTTTTT. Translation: CASSLADRGNTGELFF.

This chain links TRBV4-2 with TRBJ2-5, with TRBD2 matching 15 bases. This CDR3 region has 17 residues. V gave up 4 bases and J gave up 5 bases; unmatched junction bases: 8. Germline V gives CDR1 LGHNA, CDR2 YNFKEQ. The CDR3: CASSPGTSGRLMETQYF. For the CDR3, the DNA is TGTGCCAGCAGCCCTGGGACTAGCGGGAGGTTGATGGAGACCCAGTACTTC.

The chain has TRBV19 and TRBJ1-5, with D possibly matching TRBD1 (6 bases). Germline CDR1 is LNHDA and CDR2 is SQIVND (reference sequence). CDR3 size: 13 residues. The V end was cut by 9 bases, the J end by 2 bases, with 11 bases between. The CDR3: CASQDRRNQPQHF. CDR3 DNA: TGTGCCAGCCAAGACAGGCGCAATCAGCCCCAGCATTTT.

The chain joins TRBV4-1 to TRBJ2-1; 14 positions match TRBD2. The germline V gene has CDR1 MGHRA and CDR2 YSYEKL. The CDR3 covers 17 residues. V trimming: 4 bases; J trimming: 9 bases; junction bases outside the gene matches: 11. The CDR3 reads CASSPTYGTSGSTEQFF. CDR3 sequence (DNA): TGCGCCAGCAGCCCTACATACGGGACTAGCGGGAGCACTGAGCAGTTCTTC.

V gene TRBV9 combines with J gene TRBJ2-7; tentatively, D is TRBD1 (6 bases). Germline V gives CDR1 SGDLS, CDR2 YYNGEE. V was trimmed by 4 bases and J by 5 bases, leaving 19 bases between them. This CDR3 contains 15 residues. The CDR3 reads CASSPRQEVVHEQYF. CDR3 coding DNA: TGTGCCAGCAGCCCCAGACAGGAGGTAGTCCACGAGCAGTACTTC.

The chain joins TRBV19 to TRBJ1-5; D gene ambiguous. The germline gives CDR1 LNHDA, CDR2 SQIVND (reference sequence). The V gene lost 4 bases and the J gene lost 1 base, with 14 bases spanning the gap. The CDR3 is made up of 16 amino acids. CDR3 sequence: CASSTRKRLSNQPQHF. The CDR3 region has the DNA TGTGCCAGTAGTACGAGAAAACGGTTGAGCAATCAGCCCCAGCATTTT.

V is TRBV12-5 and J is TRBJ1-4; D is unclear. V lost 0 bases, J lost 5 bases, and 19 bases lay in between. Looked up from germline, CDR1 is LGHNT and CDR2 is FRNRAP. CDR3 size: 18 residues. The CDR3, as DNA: TGTGCTAGTGGTTTGGTCCCCTTCCCGGCGGAAGGAAATGAAAAACTGTTTTTT. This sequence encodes CASGLVPFPAEGNEKLFF.

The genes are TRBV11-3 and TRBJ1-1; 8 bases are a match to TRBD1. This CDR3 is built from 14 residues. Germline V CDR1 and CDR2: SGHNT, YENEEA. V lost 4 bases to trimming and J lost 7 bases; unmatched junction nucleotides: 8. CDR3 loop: CASSSTGTGSEAFF. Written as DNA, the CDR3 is TGTGCCAGCAGCTCTACCGGGACAGGAAGTGAAGCTTTCTTT.

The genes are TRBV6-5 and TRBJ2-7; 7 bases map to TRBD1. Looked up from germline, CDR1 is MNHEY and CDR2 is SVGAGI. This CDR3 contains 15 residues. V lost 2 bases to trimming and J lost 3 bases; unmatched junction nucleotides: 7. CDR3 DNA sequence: TGTGCCAGCAGTTACGGCGCCAGGGGGAACTACGAGCAGTACTTC. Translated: CASSYGARGNYEQYF.

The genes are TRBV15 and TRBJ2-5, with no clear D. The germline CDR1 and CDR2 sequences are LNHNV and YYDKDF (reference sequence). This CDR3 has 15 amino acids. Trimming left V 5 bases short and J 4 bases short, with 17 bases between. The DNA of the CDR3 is TGTGCCACCAGCGGGATATCCAAGGAATTAGAGACCCAGTACTTC. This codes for CATSGISKELETQYF.

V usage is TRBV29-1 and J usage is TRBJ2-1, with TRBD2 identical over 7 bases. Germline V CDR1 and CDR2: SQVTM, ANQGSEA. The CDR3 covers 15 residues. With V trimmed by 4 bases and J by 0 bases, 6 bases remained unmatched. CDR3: CSVGRAGSSYNEQFF. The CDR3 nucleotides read TGCAGCGTTGGGCGAGCGGGGAGCTCCTACAATGAGCAGTTCTTC.